The rows below give T cell receptor beta chains drawn from one sample of a study of CD8 T cells in ankylosing spondylitis. TCRdb reprocessed the 5' RACE reads with MiXCR, giving one entry per CDR3 protein. The data contain roughly 240,000 distinct CDR3 sequences, roughly 32% of them singletons. Material: blood, either unsorted or a sorted T cell fraction (not recorded which). These TCRs come from a male donor with ankylosing spondylitis or in good health (not recorded which). Both conserved end residues are part of each CDR3. Fields, in order: clone size, D gene, V gene, CDR3 length, J gene, CDR3 protein, CDR3 DNA. The D gene is left open where the match is weak. Some rows mark clone size as missing; the rest say once, few, many or name a class of expanded clone.

many	NA	TRBV12-3/TRBV12-4	12	TRBJ2-1	CASSLTYNEQFF	TGTGCCAGCAGTTTAACCTACAATGAGCAGTTCTTC
few	NA	TRBV9	14	TRBJ2-5	CASSVGRREETQYF	TGTGCCAGCAGCGTAGGCAGGAGGGAGGAGACCCAGTACTTC
few	NA	TRBV11-2	14	TRBJ2-3	CASSPERAEDTQYF	TGTGCCAGCAGCCCGGAGCGGGCCGAGGATACGCAGTATTTT
NA	NA	TRBV7-2	16	TRBJ1-6	CASSLDPGVYNSPLHF	TGTGCCAGCAGCTTAGACCCAGGTGTTTATAATTCACCCCTCCACTTT
NA	TRBD2	TRBV20-1	15	TRBJ2-3	CSARGTSGDADTQYF	TGCAGTGCTAGAGGGACTAGCGGGGATGCAGATACGCAGTATTTT
NA	NA	TRBV20-1	14	TRBJ1-2	CSARDLTSRGGYTF	TGCAGTGCTAGAGATCTGACGTCCCGGGGTGGCTACACCTTC
once	NA	TRBV7-9	12	TRBJ1-4	CASSTTNEKLFF	TGTGCCAGCAGCACCACTAATGAAAAACTGTTTTTT
NA	TRBD2	TRBV11-1	18	TRBJ2-1	CASSLHSLAGRSYNEQFF	TGTGCCAGCAGCTTACATTCCCTAGCGGGGAGGTCCTACAATGAGCAGTTCTTC
NA	NA	TRBV14	15	TRBJ2-7	CASPLTRGCTYEQYF	TGTGCCTCACCACTCACGCGCGGGTGCACCTACGAGCAGTACTTC
once	NA	TRBV21-1	16	TRBJ2-7	CASSKGRGWYSYEQYF	TGTGCCAGCAGCAAAGGTAGAGGCTGGTACTCCTACGAGCAGTACTTC
NA	TRBD1	TRBV7-9	16	TRBJ2-1	CASSLAGTGGHNEQFF	TGTGCCAGCAGCTTAGCTGGGACAGGGGGCCACAATGAGCAGTTCTTC
NA	NA	TRBV7-8	14	TRBJ2-3	CASSLAPSTDTQYF	TGTGCCAGCAGCTTGGCCCCCAGCACAGATACGCAGTATTTT
NA	NA	TRBV14	14	TRBJ2-3	CASSQYQSTDTQYF	TGTGCCAGCAGCCAATATCAGAGCACAGATACGCAGTATTTT
many	NA	TRBV29-1	13	TRBJ1-2	CSVELVGGYGYTF	TGCAGCGTTGAACTGGTAGGGGGCTATGGCTACACCTTC
NA	TRBD2	TRBV3-1	14	TRBJ2-2	CASSQVGGNGELFF	TGTGCCAGCAGCCAAGTCGGGGGGAACGGGGAGCTGTTTTTT
NA	NA	TRBV15	15	TRBJ1-2	CATSPEGWGMNGYTF	TGTGCCACCAGTCCCGAGGGGTGGGGGATGAATGGCTACACCTTC
NA	TRBD1	TRBV10-3	16	TRBJ2-1	CAISESMGQGRNEQFF	TGTGCCATCAGTGAGTCCATGGGACAGGGACGCAATGAGCAGTTCTTC
NA	TRBD2	TRBV11-2	14	TRBJ2-1	CASRRLAGNNEQFF	TGTGCCAGCAGGCGACTAGCGGGGAACAATGAGCAGTTCTTC
NA	NA	TRBV6-1	14	TRBJ2-7	CASRRGGRDYEQYF	TGTGCCAGCAGGAGGGGGGGCAGAGACTACGAGCAGTACTTC
NA	NA	TRBV12-3/TRBV12-4	13	TRBJ2-3	CASSFSGEDTQYF	TGTGCCAGCAGTTTTTCTGGGGAAGATACGCAGTATTTT
few	TRBD1	TRBV6-1	14	TRBJ2-7	CASRGQASSYEQYF	TGTGCCAGCAGAGGACAGGCCTCTTCCTACGAGCAGTACTTC
few	NA	TRBV29-1	12	TRBJ2-7	CSVTDSSYEQYF	TGCAGCGTGACAGATAGCTCCTACGAGCAGTACTTC
many	NA	TRBV6-5	15	TRBJ1-6	CASSYGQAVNSPLHF	TGTGCCAGCAGTTACGGGCAAGCGGTAAATTCACCCCTCCACTTT
few	NA	TRBV30	14	TRBJ2-7	CAWNPTGRSYEQYF	TGTGCCTGGAACCCAACGGGACGATCCTACGAGCAGTACTTC
NA	NA	TRBV12-3/TRBV12-4	12	TRBJ2-1	CASSLQVREQFF	TGTGCCAGCAGTTTACAGGTACGAGAGCAGTTCTTC
NA	NA	TRBV12-3/TRBV12-4	12	TRBJ1-2	CASTLRGYGYTF	TGTGCCAGCACTCTCAGGGGTTATGGCTACACCTTC
NA	NA	TRBV20-1	16	TRBJ2-3	CSALKLGRGSTDTQYF	TGCAGTGCCCTCAAGCTGGGGAGGGGGAGCACAGATACGCAGTATTTT
few	TRBD2	TRBV6-1	14	TRBJ2-3	CASIRGLAGDTQYF	TGTGCCAGCATCCGGGGACTAGCGGGGGATACGCAGTATTTT
few	NA	TRBV27	13	TRBJ2-1	CASSLPRLNEQFF	TGTGCCAGCAGTTTACCTCGACTGAATGAGCAGTTCTTC
NA	NA	TRBV12-3/TRBV12-4	15	TRBJ1-6	CASSSGGRYNSPLHF	TGTGCCAGCAGTAGCGGGGGACGCTATAATTCACCCCTCCACTTT
few	NA	TRBV29-1	15	TRBJ1-2	CSAGEALNVNYGYTF	TGCAGCGCGGGTGAGGCCTTAAATGTAAACTATGGCTACACCTTC
NA	NA	TRBV20-1	12	TRBJ1-3	CSARDHRNTIYF	TGCAGTGCTAGAGATCACCGAAACACCATATATTTT
few	NA	TRBV29-1	15	TRBJ2-7	CSVEAAGPGSYEQYF	TGCAGCGTTGAAGCGGCGGGCCCGGGCTCCTACGAGCAGTACTTC
NA	NA	TRBV5-1	15	TRBJ2-2	CASSMTSLYTGELFF	TGCGCCAGCAGCATGACAAGTTTGTACACCGGGGAGCTGTTTTTT
NA	NA	TRBV5-6	15	TRBJ2-3	CASSPETRPTDTQYF	TGTGCCAGCAGCCCGGAGACTAGACCCACAGATACGCAGTATTTT
NA	NA	TRBV3-1	14	TRBJ2-5	CASSQGGIQETQYF	TGTGCCAGCAGCCAAGGAGGAATCCAAGAGACCCAGTACTTC
NA	NA	TRBV7-8	15	TRBJ2-3	CASSLAQGTGDTQYF	TGTGCCAGCAGCTTAGCGCAGGGTACCGGAGATACGCAGTATTTT
NA	NA	TRBV29-1	14	TRBJ2-1	CSVASGAEYNEQFF	TGCAGCGTTGCATCCGGGGCCGAGTACAATGAGCAGTTCTTC
NA	NA	TRBV6-1	14	TRBJ1-5	CASNSDGSNQPQHF	TGTGCCAGCAACAGCGATGGGAGCAATCAGCCCCAGCATTTT
few	TRBD2	TRBV27	17	TRBJ2-3	CASSLRGLAGDTDTQYF	TGTGCCAGCAGTTTAAGGGGACTAGCCGGAGACACAGATACGCAGTATTTT
few	NA	TRBV6-5	13	TRBJ2-7	CASSYGEPYEQYF	TGTGCCAGCAGTTACGGGGAACCCTACGAGCAGTACTTC
NA	TRBD2	TRBV29-1	16	TRBJ2-7	CSVEAGLADSSYEQYF	TGCAGCGTTGAAGCTGGACTAGCGGATTCCTCCTACGAGCAGTACTTC
NA	NA	TRBV7-2	13	TRBJ2-7	CASSLLGAYEQYF	TGTGCCAGCAGCCTCCTCGGGGCCTACGAGCAGTACTTC
NA	TRBD1	TRBV12-3/TRBV12-4	12	TRBJ2-7	CATGTGANEQYF	TGTGCCACTGGGACAGGGGCTAACGAGCAGTACTTC
NA	NA	TRBV5-1	17	TRBJ1-3	CASSLAGGAPSGNTIYF	TGCGCCAGCAGCTTGGCGGGAGGGGCGCCCTCTGGAAACACCATATATTTT
NA	TRBD1	TRBV6-5	15	TRBJ2-1	CASSFPGQGANEQFF	TGTGCCAGCAGTTTTCCAGGACAGGGGGCCAATGAGCAGTTCTTC
NA	TRBD1	TRBV29-1	15	TRBJ1-4	CSVRTGDATNEKLFF	TGCAGCGTTCGGACAGGGGATGCAACTAATGAAAAACTGTTTTTT
few	NA	TRBV29-1	15	TRBJ1-2	CSVGGEGVRDYGYTF	TGCAGCGTTGGAGGGGAAGGGGTCCGCGACTATGGCTACACCTTC
NA	TRBD2	TRBV9	14	TRBJ2-7	CASSVELAGSAQYF	TGTGCCAGCAGCGTAGAATTAGCGGGGTCCGCGCAGTACTTC
NA	NA	TRBV5-6	19	TRBJ2-5	CASSSQLMTAGGYQETQYF	TGTGCCAGCAGCTCCCAACTGATGACTGCAGGGGGGTACCAAGAGACCCAGTACTTC
NA	TRBD1	TRBV7-2	14	TRBJ1-3	CASSDDRAGNTIYF	TGTGCCAGCAGCGATGACAGGGCTGGAAACACCATATATTTT
few	NA	TRBV12-3/TRBV12-4	17	TRBJ2-1	CASSLDSLGRVYNEQFF	TGTGCCAGCAGTTTAGACTCGCTTGGCAGGGTCTACAATGAGCAGTTCTTC
once	NA	TRBV20-1	13	TRBJ1-4	CSAPGETNEKLFF	TGCAGTGCCCCGGGGGAAACTAATGAAAAACTGTTTTTT
NA	NA	TRBV10-1	13	TRBJ1-4	CASSDVGIEKLFF	TGCGCCAGCAGTGATGTGGGGATTGAAAAACTGTTTTTT
few	NA	TRBV24-1	13	TRBJ2-7	CATSERGTNEQYF	TGTGCCACCAGTGAGAGGGGAACGAACGAGCAGTACTTC
NA	NA	TRBV20-1	18	TRBJ2-6	CSARRLGRAWSGANVLTF	TGCAGTGCTAGGAGGTTGGGTCGGGCCTGGTCTGGGGCCAACGTCCTGACTTTC
NA	NA	TRBV7-8	13	TRBJ1-2	CASSLRGDAGYTF	TGTGCCAGCAGCTTAAGAGGGGACGCTGGCTACACCTTC
few	TRBD1	TRBV6-5	15	TRBJ2-3	CASSYGTGHTDTQYF	TGTGCCAGCAGTTACGGGACAGGGCACACAGATACGCAGTATTTT
NA	NA	TRBV12-3/TRBV12-4	16	TRBJ2-2	CASSLGIRAATGELFF	TGTGCCAGCAGTTTAGGAATCCGGGCAGCCACCGGGGAGCTGTTTTTT
NA	NA	TRBV11-1	13	TRBJ2-5	CASCIDSKETQYF	TGTGCCAGCTGCATCGACAGCAAAGAGACCCAGTACTTC